The sequence of this T cell receptor beta chain was determined in a study of T cell changes during pregnancy in multiple sclerosis. Germline CDR1 reads MNHEY; CDR2 reads SVGAGI. This CDR3 region has 14 residues. V lost 2 bases and J lost 6; bases outside the gene matches: 5. The method was immunoSEQ multiplex PCR; TCRdb's version includes in-frame clones alone and lacks a portion of them. The data hold under 80,000 clones, with roughly 88% observed a single time. The chain links TRBV6-5 to TRBJ2-3; TRBD2 aligns across 7 bases. Material: peripheral blood, obtained in the first trimester of pregnancy. The sequence derives from a female donor with multiple sclerosis, enrolled in a pregnancy study. CDR3: CASSYLAGADTQYF. CDR3 in DNA: TGTGCCAGCAGTTACCTGGCGGGAGCTGATACGCAGTATTTT.